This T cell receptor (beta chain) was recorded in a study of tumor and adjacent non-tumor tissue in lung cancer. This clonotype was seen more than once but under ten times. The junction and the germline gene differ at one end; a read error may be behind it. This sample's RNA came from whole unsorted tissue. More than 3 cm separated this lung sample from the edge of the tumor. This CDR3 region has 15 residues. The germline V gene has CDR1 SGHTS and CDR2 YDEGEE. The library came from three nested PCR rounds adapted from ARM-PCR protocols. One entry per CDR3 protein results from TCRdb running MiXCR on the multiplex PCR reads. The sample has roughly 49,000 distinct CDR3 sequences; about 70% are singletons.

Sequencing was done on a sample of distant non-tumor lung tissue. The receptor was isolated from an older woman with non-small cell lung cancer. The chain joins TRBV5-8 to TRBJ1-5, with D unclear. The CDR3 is CACSPDGSSNQSQHF. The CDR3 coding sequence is TGTGCCTGCAGCCCGGACGGAAGTAGCAATCAGTCCCAGCATTTT.